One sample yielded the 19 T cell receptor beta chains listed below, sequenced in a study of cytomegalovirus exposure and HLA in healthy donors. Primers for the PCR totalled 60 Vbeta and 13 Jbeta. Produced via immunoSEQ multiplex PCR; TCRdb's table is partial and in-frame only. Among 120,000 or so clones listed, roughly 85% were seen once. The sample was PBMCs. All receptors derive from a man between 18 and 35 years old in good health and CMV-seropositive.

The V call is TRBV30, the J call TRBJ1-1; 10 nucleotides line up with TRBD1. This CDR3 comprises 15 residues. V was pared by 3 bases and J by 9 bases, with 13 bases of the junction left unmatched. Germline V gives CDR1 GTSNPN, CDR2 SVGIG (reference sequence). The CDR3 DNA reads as TGTGCCTGGAGGGCCCGGGGACAGGGGAGGTCGAAAGCTTTCTTT. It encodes CAWRARGQGRSKAFF.

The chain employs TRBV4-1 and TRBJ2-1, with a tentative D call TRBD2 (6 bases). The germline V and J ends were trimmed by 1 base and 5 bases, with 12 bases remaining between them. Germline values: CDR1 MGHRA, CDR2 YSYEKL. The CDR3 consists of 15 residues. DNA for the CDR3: TGCGCCAGCAGCCAAGCCGCGGGGCTTAACAATGAGCAGTTCTTC. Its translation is CASSQAAGLNNEQFF.

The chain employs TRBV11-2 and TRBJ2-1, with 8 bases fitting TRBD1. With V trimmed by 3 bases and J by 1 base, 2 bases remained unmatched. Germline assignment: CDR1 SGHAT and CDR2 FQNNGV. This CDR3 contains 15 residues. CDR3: CASSFGQGSYNEQFF. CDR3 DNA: TGTGCCAGCAGCTTTGGACAGGGTTCCTACAATGAGCAGTTCTTC.

The CDR3, as DNA: TGTGCCAGCAGCCTCGGGACTAGCTCGACCGGGGAGCTGTTTTTT. Its translation is CASSLGTSSTGELFF. The chain couples TRBV7-6 to TRBJ2-2, with TRBD2 identical over 9 bases. CDR1 SGHVS and CDR2 FNYEAQ come from the germline V gene. The CDR3 has 15 amino acids. With V trimmed by 5 bases and J by 5 bases, 6 bases remained unmatched.

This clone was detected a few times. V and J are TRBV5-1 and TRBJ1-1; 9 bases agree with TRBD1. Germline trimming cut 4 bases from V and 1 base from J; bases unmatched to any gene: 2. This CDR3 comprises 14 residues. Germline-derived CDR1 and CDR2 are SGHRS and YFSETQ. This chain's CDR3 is CASSEGQGNTEAFF. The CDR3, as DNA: TGCGCCAGCAGCGAGGGACAGGGGAACACTGAAGCTTTCTTT.

CDR3 sequence reads: CASSERDRGQGYTF. The CDR3, as DNA: TGTGCCAGCAGTGAAAGGGACAGGGGGCAAGGCTACACCTTC. The V and J genes are TRBV6-5 and TRBJ1-2, with 12 bases identical to TRBD1. The J segment lost 8 bases and the V segment lost 5 bases, leaving 6 bases of the junction unmatched. The CDR3 is 14 amino acids. Germline V gene lookup returns CDR1 MNHEY and CDR2 SVGAGI.

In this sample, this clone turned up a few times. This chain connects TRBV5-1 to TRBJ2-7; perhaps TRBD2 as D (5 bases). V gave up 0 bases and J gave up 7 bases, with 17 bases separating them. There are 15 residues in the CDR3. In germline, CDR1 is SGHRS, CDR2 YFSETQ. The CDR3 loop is CASSLAATAEEEQYF. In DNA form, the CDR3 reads TGCGCCAGCAGCTTGGCTGCGACTGCGGAGGAAGAGCAGTACTTC.

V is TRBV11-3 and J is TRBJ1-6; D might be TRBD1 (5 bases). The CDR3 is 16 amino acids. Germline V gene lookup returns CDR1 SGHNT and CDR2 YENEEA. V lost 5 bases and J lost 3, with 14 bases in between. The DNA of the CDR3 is TGTGCCAGCAGCCACTGGGGACTCCTCTATAATTCACCCCTCCACTTT. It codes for CASSHWGLLYNSPLHF.

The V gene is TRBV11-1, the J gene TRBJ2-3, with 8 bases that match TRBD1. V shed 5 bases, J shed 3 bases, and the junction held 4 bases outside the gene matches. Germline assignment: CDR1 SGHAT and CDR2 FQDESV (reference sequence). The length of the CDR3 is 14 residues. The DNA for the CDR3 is TGTGCCAGCAGCATGACAGGGGAAACAGATACGCAGTATTTT. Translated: CASSMTGETDTQYF.

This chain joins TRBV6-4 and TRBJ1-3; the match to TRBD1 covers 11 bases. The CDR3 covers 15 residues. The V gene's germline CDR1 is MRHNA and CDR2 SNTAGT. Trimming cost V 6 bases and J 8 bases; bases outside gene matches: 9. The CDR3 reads CASRRTGGKDDTIYF. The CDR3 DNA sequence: TGTGCCAGCAGGAGGACAGGGGGCAAGGACGACACCATATATTTT.

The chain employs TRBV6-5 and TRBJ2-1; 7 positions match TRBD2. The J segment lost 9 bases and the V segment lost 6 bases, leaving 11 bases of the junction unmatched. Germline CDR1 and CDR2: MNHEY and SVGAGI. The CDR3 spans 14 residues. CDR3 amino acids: CASSSGTIPTEQFF. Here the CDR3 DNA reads TGTGCCAGCAGCTCCGGGACTATACCCACTGAGCAGTTCTTC.

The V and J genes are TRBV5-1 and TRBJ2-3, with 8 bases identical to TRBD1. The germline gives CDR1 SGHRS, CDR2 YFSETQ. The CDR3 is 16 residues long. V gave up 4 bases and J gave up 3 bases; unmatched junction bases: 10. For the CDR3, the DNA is TGCGCCAGCAGCGCCACTGACAGGGGCCCTACAGATACGCAGTATTTT. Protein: CASSATDRGPTDTQYF.

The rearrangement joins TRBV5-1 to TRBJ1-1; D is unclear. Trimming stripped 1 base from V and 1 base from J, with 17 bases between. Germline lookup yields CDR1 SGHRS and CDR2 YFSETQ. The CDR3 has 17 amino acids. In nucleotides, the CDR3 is TGCGCCAGCAGCTTGTTTTCTATCGGACTCGCGAACACTGAAGCTTTCTTT. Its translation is CASSLFSIGLANTEAFF. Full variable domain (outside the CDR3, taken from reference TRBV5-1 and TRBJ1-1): KAGVTQTPRYLIKTRGQQVTLSCSPISGHRSVSWYQQTPGQGLQFLFEYFSETQRNKGNFPGRFSGRQFSNSRSEMNVSTLELGDSALYLCASSLFSIGLANTEAFFGQGTRLTVV.

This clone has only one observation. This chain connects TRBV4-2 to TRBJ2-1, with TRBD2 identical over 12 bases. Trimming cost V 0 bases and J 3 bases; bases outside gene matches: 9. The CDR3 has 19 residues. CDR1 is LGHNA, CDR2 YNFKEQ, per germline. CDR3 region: CASSQDGGLAGPDYNEQFF. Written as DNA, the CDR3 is TGTGCCAGCAGCCAAGATGGTGGACTAGCGGGGCCAGACTACAATGAGCAGTTCTTC.

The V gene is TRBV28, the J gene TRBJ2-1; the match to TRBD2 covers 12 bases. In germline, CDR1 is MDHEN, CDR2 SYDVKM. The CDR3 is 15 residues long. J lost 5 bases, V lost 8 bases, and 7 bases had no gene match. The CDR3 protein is CASFPGLAGNNEQFF. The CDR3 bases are TGTGCCAGCTTTCCTGGACTAGCGGGGAACAATGAGCAGTTCTTC.

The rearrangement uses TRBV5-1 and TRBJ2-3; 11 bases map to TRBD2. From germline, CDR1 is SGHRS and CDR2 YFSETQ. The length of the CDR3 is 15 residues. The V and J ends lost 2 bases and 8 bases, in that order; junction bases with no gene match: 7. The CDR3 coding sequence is TGCGCCAGCAGCTTTTCTAGCGGGGGGACGGGTACGCAGTATTTT. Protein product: CASSFSSGGTGTQYF.

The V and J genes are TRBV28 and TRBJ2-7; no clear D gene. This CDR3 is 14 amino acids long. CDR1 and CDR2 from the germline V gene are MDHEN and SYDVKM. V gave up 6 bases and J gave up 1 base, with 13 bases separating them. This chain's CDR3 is CASRSWKESYEQYF. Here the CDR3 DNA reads TGTGCCAGCAGATCCTGGAAGGAGTCCTACGAGCAGTACTTC.

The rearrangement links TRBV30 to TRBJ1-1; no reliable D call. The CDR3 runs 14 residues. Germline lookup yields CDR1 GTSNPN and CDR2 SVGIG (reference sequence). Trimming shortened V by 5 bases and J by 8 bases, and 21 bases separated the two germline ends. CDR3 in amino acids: CAWVWRGKSAEAFF. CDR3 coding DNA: TGTGCCTGGGTTTGGAGAGGTAAGTCTGCCGAAGCTTTCTTT.

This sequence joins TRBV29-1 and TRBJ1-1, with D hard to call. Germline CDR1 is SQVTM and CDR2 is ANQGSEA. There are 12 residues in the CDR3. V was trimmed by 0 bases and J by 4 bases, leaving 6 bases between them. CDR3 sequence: CSVEDIVTEAFF. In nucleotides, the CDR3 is TGCAGCGTTGAAGATATAGTCACTGAAGCTTTCTTT.